Below are 27 T cell receptor beta chains sequenced from a single sample in a study of cytomegalovirus exposure and HLA in healthy donors. The protocol was immunoSEQ multiplex PCR, while the TCRdb copy is restricted to in-frame clones and leaves out a portion. The table has fewer than 250,000 clones, 70% to 90% seen once. Sequenced: PBMCs. These receptors were obtained from a woman aged 18-29 years in good health and CMV-seronegative.

This clone has only one observation. The V gene is TRBV28, the J gene TRBJ2-7, with TRBD1 identical over 8 bases. The V gene's germline CDR1 is MDHEN and CDR2 SYDVKM. The CDR3 runs to 15 residues. Unmatched junction bases numbered 12, after V lost 5 bases and J lost 6 bases. The CDR3 sequence is CASSPSTLTGGEQYF. As DNA, the CDR3 is TGTGCCAGCAGTCCCTCGACCCTTACAGGGGGCGAGCAGTACTTC.

The chain uses TRBV6-1 and TRBJ2-7, with TRBD2 matching over 7 bases. J was trimmed by 2 bases and V by 8 bases; bases with no gene match: 6. The CDR3 spans 13 residues. Germline lookup yields CDR1 MNHNS and CDR2 SASEGT. CDR3 nucleotides: TGTGCCAGCGGAGCGGGGCCTACCTACGAGCAGTACTTC. Encoded protein: CASGAGPTYEQYF.

V gene TRBV6-1 combines with J gene TRBJ2-7; D is tentatively TRBD1 or TRBD2 (5 bases each). With 6 bases removed from V and 6 bases from J, the gap between germline ends came to 15 bases. Germline CDR1 reads MNHNS; CDR2 reads SASEGT. The CDR3 length is 13 residues. The CDR3 region has the DNA TGTGCCAGCAGCGTGGGGGATTCGTCCGAGCAGTACTTC. Its protein product is CASSVGDSSEQYF.

This rearrangement joins TRBV18 to TRBJ2-2, with TRBD2 as a possible D gene (6 bases). This CDR3 region has 14 residues. The germline V gene encodes CDR1 KGHSH and CDR2 LQKENI. V shed 0 bases and J shed 4 bases, with 6 bases lying between them. Written as DNA, the CDR3 is TGTGCCAGCTCACCACCGGGGGGCACCGGGGAGCTGTTTTTT. Translation: CASSPPGGTGELFF.

About this clone itself: This clone may be a read error of a much larger clone one base away. The sample has other DNA sequences that encode this CDR3 too. V and J are TRBV28 and TRBJ1-2; 7 bases match TRBD1. Germline lookup yields CDR1 MDHEN and CDR2 SYDVKM. The CDR3 runs to 13 residues. The V segment lost 2 bases and the J segment 5 bases; nucleotides outside the gene matches: 2. This chain's CDR3 is CASSLGTDYGYTF. As DNA, the CDR3 is TGTGCCAGCAGTTTAGGGACAGATTATGGCTACACCTTC.

V gene TRBV27 combines with J gene TRBJ2-1, with 7 bases that match TRBD2. The V and J ends lost 4 bases and 4 bases, in that order; junction bases with no gene match: 7. CDR1 is MNHEY, CDR2 SMNVEV, per germline (reference sequence). The length of the CDR3 is 15 residues. The CDR3 nucleotides read TGTGCCAGCAGTTACGGGGGGACTGGATACAATGAGCAGTTCTTC. Protein product: CASSYGGTGYNEQFF.

The CDR3 region has the DNA TGTGCCAGCAGCCCTTCCAGTTATAGCAATCAGCCCCAGCATTTT. This sequence encodes CASSPSSYSNQPQHF. This chain links TRBV6-1 with TRBJ1-5; no reliable D call. The CDR3 sequence is 15 residues long. Deletions cut 6 bases from V and 0 bases from J, with 12 bases between. Germline values: CDR1 MNHNS, CDR2 SASEGT.

This clone was seen more than once but under ten times. The V and J genes are TRBV15 and TRBJ1-1; D is unclear. The CDR3 sequence is 12 residues long. Trimming removed 0 bases at V and 10 bases at J, with 9 bases between. Germline lookup yields CDR1 LNHNV and CDR2 YYDKDF (reference sequence). The CDR3 spells CATSRDNSAAFF. Here the CDR3 DNA reads TGTGCCACCAGCAGAGACAACTCAGCAGCTTTCTTT.

This rearrangement joins TRBV28 to TRBJ2-2; no definite D call. Germline CDR1 MDHEN, CDR2 SYDVKM. V was shortened by 5 bases and J by 3 bases, with 4 bases between the two germline ends. This CDR3 region has 12 residues. The chain's CDR3 is CASSLYTGELFF. Here the CDR3 DNA reads TGTGCCAGCAGTCTCTACACCGGGGAGCTGTTTTTT.

V usage is TRBV11-2 and J usage is TRBJ1-2; tentatively, D is TRBD1 (5 bases). The CDR3 has 13 residues. Germline V lookup: CDR1 SGHAT, CDR2 FQNNGV. Trimming removed 5 bases at V and 8 bases at J, with 15 bases between. The CDR3 DNA follows: TGTGCCAGCAGCCTAATAACGGGGCGAGGCTACACCTTC. As protein: CASSLITGRGYTF.

The chain carries TRBV25-1 and TRBJ1-4; no reliable D call. In germline, CDR1 is MGHDK, CDR2 SYGVNS. The CDR3 has 13 amino acids. Trimming left V 9 bases short and J 3 bases short, with 11 bases between. The CDR3 DNA reads as TGTGCCAGTAGAGATCCTTCTAATGAAAAACTGTTTTTT. As protein: CASRDPSNEKLFF.

The chain recombines TRBV27 with TRBJ2-3; D is possibly TRBD1 (5 bases). V was pared by 3 bases and J by 0 bases, with 10 bases between. The CDR3 is 15 amino acids. Per germline, CDR1 MNHEY and CDR2 SMNVEV (reference sequence). CDR3 in amino acids: CASSFQDTSTDTQYF. The CDR3, as DNA: TGTGCCAGCAGTTTCCAGGACACTAGCACAGATACGCAGTATTTT.

The chain carries TRBV9 and TRBJ2-5, with D tentatively TRBD2 (6 bases). V lost 0 bases, J lost 3 bases, and 12 bases lay in between. Germline CDR1 reads SGDLS; CDR2 reads YYNGEE. CDR3 length: 15 amino acids. The CDR3 nucleotides are TGTGCCAGCAGCGTAGGACCGGGAGTAGAAGAGACCCAGTACTTC. It specifies CASSVGPGVEETQYF.

The chain uses TRBV10-2 and TRBJ1-5, with 8 bases lining up with TRBD1. The germline gives CDR1 WSHSY, CDR2 SAAADI. This CDR3 is built from 17 residues. J lost 2 bases, V lost 0 bases, and 6 bases had no gene match. The DNA of the CDR3 is TGCGCCAGCAGTGAGTCCAGGGGGCTGAGGGGCAATCAGCCCCAGCATTTT. This translates into CASSESRGLRGNQPQHF.

The gene calls are TRBV29-1 and TRBJ2-7; 7 positions match TRBD2. The ends lost 4 bases at V and 2 bases at J; junction bases unmatched: 8. The CDR3 is 14 amino acids. Germline values: CDR1 SQVTM, CDR2 ANQGSEA. Written as DNA, the CDR3 is TGCAGCGTTGGGAGAACAGCGGGGACCTACGAGCAGTACTTC. This translates into CSVGRTAGTYEQYF.

This chain uses TRBV9 with TRBJ2-3; 8 positions agree with TRBD1. Germline CDR1 is SGDLS and CDR2 is YYNGEE. The CDR3 contains 14 residues. Trimming took 0 bases from V and 8 from J; bases not matched to a gene: 5. The CDR3 nucleotides are TGTGCCAGCAGCGTAGGGGACAGGACTTTTACGCAGTATTTT. It codes for CASSVGDRTFTQYF. The whole variable domain, remainder taken from reference TRBV9 and TRBJ2-3, is DSGVTQTPKHLITATGQRVTLRCSPRSGDLSVYWYQQSLDQGLQFLIQYYNGEERAKGNILERFSAQQFPDLHSELNLSSLELGDSALYFCASSVGDRTFTQYFGPGTRLTVL.

The chain carries TRBV29-1 and TRBJ2-1; no clear D. The CDR3 has 12 residues. The V and J ends lost 2 bases and 7 bases respectively, with 9 bases between them. Germline CDR1 and CDR2: SQVTM and ANQGSEA. For the CDR3, the DNA is TGCAGCGTTGAATCATTGGGGAATGAGCAGTTCTTC. Protein sequence: CSVESLGNEQFF.

The chain recombines TRBV7-3 with TRBJ2-3; TRBD1 or TRBD2 may be the D gene (5 bases each). This CDR3 has 13 residues. V shed 1 base and J shed 6 bases, with 8 bases lying between them. Germline CDR1 reads SGHTA; CDR2 reads FQGTGA. The CDR3 region has the DNA TGTGCCAGCAGCTTAATGGGGGAGGATACGCAGTATTTT. Translated, it gives CASSLMGEDTQYF.

The chain combines TRBV5-6 with TRBJ2-7, with 8 bases fitting TRBD1. The length of the CDR3 is 15 residues. Germline V gene data show CDR1 as SGHDT and CDR2 as YYEEEE. V was clipped by 2 bases and J by 0 bases; unmatched bases: 4. The CDR3 DNA follows: TGTGCCAGCAGCTTAGGGACAGGTGCCTCCTACGAGCAGTACTTC. Translating it yields CASSLGTGASYEQYF.

This clone was counted many times. The chain couples TRBV6-6 to TRBJ2-7; D is unresolved. Germline assignment: CDR1 MNHNY and CDR2 SVGAGI (reference sequence). Trimming took 6 bases from V and 4 from J, leaving 10 bases between them. This CDR3 contains 12 residues. The DNA for the CDR3 is TGTGCCAGCAGAGAAACCAGTTACGAGCAGTACTTC. It specifies CASRETSYEQYF.

The CDR3 DNA follows: TGTGCCAGCTCACCCCAGGACCTTGGCTATGGCTACACCTTC. As protein: CASSPQDLGYGYTF. The V gene is TRBV18, the J gene TRBJ1-2; D call uncertain. This CDR3 comprises 14 residues. The V end was cut by 3 bases, the J end by 4 bases, with 12 bases between. Germline CDR1 reads KGHSH; CDR2 reads LQKENI.

The chain employs TRBV9 and TRBJ2-2; no clear D gene. CDR1 is SGDLS and CDR2 is YYNGEE in the germline V gene. The ends were cut back, 1 base at V and 8 bases at J, with 12 bases in the middle. The CDR3 is 14 amino acids. CDR3 bases: TGTGCCAGCAGCGTACGAGGAGATTCAGGGGAGCTGTTTTTT. The encoded protein is CASSVRGDSGELFF.

The chain is built from TRBV6-5 and TRBJ2-3, with D tentatively TRBD1 (6 bases). Between the trimmed V and J ends, which lost 6 bases and 4 bases, there was a span of 17 bases. The germline gives CDR1 MNHEY, CDR2 SVGAGI. The length of the CDR3 is 15 residues. CDR3 protein: CASRQGPGASDTQYF. CDR3 sequence (DNA): TGTGCCAGCAGGCAGGGGCCCGGGGCGTCAGATACGCAGTATTTT.

This clone was seen many times. This chain links TRBV18 with TRBJ2-7, with a weak D call TRBD2 (7 bases). The CDR3 has 15 residues. The germline V gene encodes CDR1 KGHSH and CDR2 LQKENI. Trimming cost V 6 bases and J 3 bases, with 18 bases left between them. The CDR3 sequence: CASSSGPGGIYEQYF. The CDR3 DNA sequence: TGTGCCAGCTCCTCCGGGCCGGGGGGCATCTACGAGCAGTACTTC.

The J gene is TRBJ1-2, the V gene TRBV27, with 12 bases matching TRBD1. The germline gives CDR1 MNHEY, CDR2 SMNVEV (reference sequence). The CDR3 runs to 17 residues. Trimming took 6 bases from V and 2 from J; bases not matched to a gene: 10. CDR3 nucleotide sequence: TGTGCCAGCAGGCCAGGGACAGGGGGCGCCTTGAACTATGGCTACACCTTC. Its translation: CASRPGTGGALNYGYTF.

This chain joins TRBV6-4 and TRBJ2-2, with 10 positions matching TRBD1. V trimming: 2 bases; J trimming: 6 bases; junction bases outside the gene matches: 0. This CDR3 is 14 amino acids long. CDR1 is MRHNA and CDR2 is SNTAGT in the germline V gene. CDR3 amino acids: CASSDGTGAGELFF. The CDR3 coding sequence is TGTGCCAGCAGTGACGGGACAGGGGCCGGGGAGCTGTTTTTT.

The V and J genes are TRBV7-9 and TRBJ2-7, with D possibly TRBD1 on 5 matching bases. V lost 1 base and J lost 6, with 16 bases in between. Germline V gene lookup returns CDR1 SEHNR and CDR2 FQNEAQ (reference sequence). The CDR3 totals 15 residues. The CDR3 DNA sequence: TGTGCCAGCAGCTTAGTGAGGCAGGGTAACTCCGAGCAGTACTTC. This codes for CASSLVRQGNSEQYF.